These T cell receptor beta chains were read from a single sample in a study of blood T cell repertoires in COVID-19. This table comes from immunoSEQ multiplex PCR, and its TCRdb copy is limited to in-frame clones, with some not included. The table lists about 39,000 clones, around 76% of them singletons, with about 29% in the top ten. The sample consisted of peripheral blood. The source of these receptors is a man older than 75 with acute or convalescent COVID-19. The CDR3 runs from the conserved cysteine through the conserved F or W. D genes are given only for firm matches. Expanded clones are given a class, and other clones once, few, many or no size at all.

abundance: NA; v_gene: TRBV27; d_gene: TRBD2; j_gene: TRBJ2-1; CDR3aa: CASSASGGAFEQFF; CDR3nt: TGTGCCAGCAGTGCGAGCGGGGGGGCCTTCGAGCAGTTCTTC
abundance: NA; v_gene: TRBV7-3; d_gene: NA; j_gene: TRBJ2-3; CDR3aa: CASSLAGASTDTQYF; CDR3nt: TGTGCCAGCAGCTTAGCGGGGGCTTCCACAGATACGCAGTATTTT
abundance: NA; v_gene: TRBV5-1; d_gene: TRBD2; j_gene: TRBJ2-1; CDR3aa: CASSSVAGVRNEQFF; CDR3nt: TGCGCCAGCAGCTCTGTAGCGGGAGTACGTAATGAGCAGTTCTTC
abundance: NA; v_gene: TRBV10-1; d_gene: NA; j_gene: TRBJ1-1; CDR3aa: CASSEGATEAFF; CDR3nt: TGCGCCAGCAGTGAAGGGGCCACTGAAGCTTTCTTT
abundance: NA; v_gene: TRBV27; d_gene: TRBD1; j_gene: TRBJ1-2; CDR3aa: CASWDRVGGYTF; CDR3nt: TGTGCCAGCTGGGACAGGGTCGGTGGCTACACCTTC
abundance: NA; v_gene: TRBV19; d_gene: TRBD1; j_gene: TRBJ2-2; CDR3aa: CASRTGFANTGELFF; CDR3nt: TGTGCCAGTAGGACAGGGTTCGCGAACACCGGGGAGCTGTTTTTT
abundance: medium-sized; v_gene: TRBV5-4; d_gene: TRBD2; j_gene: TRBJ2-3; CDR3aa: CASSLGLAGGRTDTQYF; CDR3nt: TGTGCCAGCAGCTTGGGACTAGCGGGGGGGCGCACAGATACGCAGTATTTT
abundance: NA; v_gene: TRBV9; d_gene: NA; j_gene: TRBJ1-2; CDR3aa: CASSPTGTPYGYTF; CDR3nt: TGTGCCAGCAGCCCCACCGGGACACCCTATGGCTACACCTTC
abundance: once; v_gene: TRBV29-1; d_gene: TRBD1; j_gene: TRBJ2-3; CDR3aa: CSVEDRGRGADTQYF; CDR3nt: TGCAGCGTTGAAGACAGGGGGCGCGGGGCAGATACGCAGTATTTT
abundance: NA; v_gene: TRBV20-1; d_gene: NA; j_gene: TRBJ1-2; CDR3aa: CSASKGVDYGYTF; CDR3nt: TGCAGTGCTAGTAAAGGGGTAGACTATGGCTACACCTTC
abundance: once; v_gene: TRBV5-1; d_gene: NA; j_gene: TRBJ2-3; CDR3aa: CASSPLRMFGTDTQYF; CDR3nt: TGCGCCAGCAGCCCCCTACGCATGTTCGGCACAGATACGCAGTATTTT
abundance: NA; v_gene: TRBV5-1; d_gene: TRBD1; j_gene: TRBJ1-1; CDR3aa: CASRRTGTNTEAFF; CDR3nt: TGCGCCAGCCGCCGGACAGGGACGAACACTGAAGCTTTCTTT
abundance: NA; v_gene: TRBV10-3; d_gene: TRBD1; j_gene: TRBJ2-7; CDR3aa: CAISEGTGAAYEQYF; CDR3nt: TGTGCCATCAGTGAGGGGACAGGGGCGGCCTACGAGCAGTACTTC
abundance: NA; v_gene: TRBV21-1; d_gene: NA; j_gene: TRBJ2-3; CDR3aa: CASSKRIERGQWRTDTQYF; CDR3nt: TGTGCCAGCAGCAAAAGAATCGAGCGGGGGCAATGGAGGACAGATACGCAGTATTTT
abundance: NA; v_gene: TRBV5-3; d_gene: TRBD2; j_gene: TRBJ2-1; CDR3aa: CARSLLPRRVRGAFPAGNEQFF; CDR3nt: TGTGCCAGAAGCTTGTTACCCAGGCGAGTGCGGGGGGCCTTCCCCGCGGGCAATGAGCAGTTCTTC
abundance: few; v_gene: TRBV7-6; d_gene: NA; j_gene: TRBJ2-7; CDR3aa: CASSSLEPLGFEQYF; CDR3nt: TGTGCCAGCAGCTCCCTAGAGCCACTGGGTTTCGAGCAGTACTTC
abundance: once; v_gene: TRBV18; d_gene: TRBD1; j_gene: TRBJ1-2; CDR3aa: CASSTYGTDLYGYTF; CDR3nt: TGTGCCAGCTCCACGTATGGGACAGACCTCTATGGCTACACCTTC
abundance: NA; v_gene: TRBV4-1; d_gene: NA; j_gene: TRBJ1-1; CDR3aa: CASSQEGGGLMNTEAFF; CDR3nt: TGCGCCAGCAGCCAAGAGGGCGGAGGCCTTATGAACACTGAAGCTTTCTTT
abundance: NA; v_gene: TRBV7-3; d_gene: NA; j_gene: TRBJ2-1; CDR3aa: CASSQGGRADEQFF; CDR3nt: TGTGCCAGCAGTCAGGGCGGCAGGGCGGATGAGCAGTTCTTC
abundance: NA; v_gene: TRBV30; d_gene: TRBD1; j_gene: TRBJ2-7; CDR3aa: CAWGPGQAYEQYF; CDR3nt: TGTGCCTGGGGACCCGGACAGGCCTACGAGCAGTACTTC
abundance: once; v_gene: TRBV2; d_gene: NA; j_gene: TRBJ2-5; CDR3aa: CASSVAASNQETQYF; CDR3nt: TGTGCCAGCAGTGTAGCGGCCTCAAACCAAGAGACCCAGTACTTC
abundance: NA; v_gene: TRBV7-3; d_gene: TRBD2; j_gene: TRBJ2-1; CDR3aa: CASSPAGGRSYNEQFF; CDR3nt: TGTGCCAGCAGCCCAGCGGGGGGTCGCTCCTACAATGAGCAGTTCTTC
abundance: NA; v_gene: TRBV11-2; d_gene: TRBD2; j_gene: TRBJ2-7; CDR3aa: CASSLAGGRREQYF; CDR3nt: TGTGCCAGCAGCTTAGCGGGAGGGCGAAGGGAGCAGTACTTC
abundance: NA; v_gene: TRBV29-1; d_gene: NA; j_gene: TRBJ1-2; CDR3aa: CSPPEDNYGYTF; CDR3nt: TGCAGCCCTCCTGAGGATAACTATGGCTACACCTTC
abundance: NA; v_gene: TRBV7-9; d_gene: TRBD1; j_gene: TRBJ1-4; CDR3aa: CASSQTDRVKGEKLFF; CDR3nt: TGTGCCAGCAGCCAAACGGACAGGGTGAAAGGTGAAAAACTGTTTTTT
abundance: NA; v_gene: TRBV7-9; d_gene: NA; j_gene: TRBJ2-7; CDR3aa: CASSLAGQGYEQYF; CDR3nt: TGTGCCAGCAGCTTAGCAGGGCAGGGTTACGAGCAGTACTTC
abundance: NA; v_gene: TRBV7-8; d_gene: TRBD1; j_gene: TRBJ1-6; CDR3aa: CASSLRGQGNSPLHF; CDR3nt: TGTGCCAGCAGCTTACGGGGACAGGGGAATTCACCCCTCCACTTT
abundance: NA; v_gene: TRBV7-2; d_gene: TRBD2; j_gene: TRBJ2-3; CDR3aa: CASSLAGLAGDTQYF; CDR3nt: TGTGCCAGCAGCTTAGCAGGACTAGCGGGTGATACGCAGTATTTT
abundance: NA; v_gene: TRBV28; d_gene: TRBD2; j_gene: TRBJ2-1; CDR3aa: CASRTSGNNEQFF; CDR3nt: TGTGCCAGTAGGACTAGCGGGAATAATGAGCAGTTCTTC
abundance: NA; v_gene: TRBV12-3/TRBV12-4; d_gene: NA; j_gene: TRBJ1-2; CDR3aa: CASSLIAGGYTF; CDR3nt: TGTGCCAGCAGTTTAATTGCGGGTGGCTACACCTTC
abundance: NA; v_gene: TRBV4-2; d_gene: NA; j_gene: TRBJ2-2; CDR3aa: CASSQDSGSLAGELFF; CDR3nt: TGTGCCAGCAGCCAAGATTCGGGGAGCTTGGCCGGGGAGCTGTTTTTT
abundance: NA; v_gene: TRBV30; d_gene: TRBD1; j_gene: TRBJ1-6; CDR3aa: CAWSRTGANSPLHF; CDR3nt: TGTGCCTGGAGCAGGACAGGGGCCAATTCACCCCTCCACTTT
abundance: NA; v_gene: TRBV18; d_gene: TRBD2; j_gene: TRBJ2-7; CDR3aa: CASSPSLAGGPLPPYEQYF; CDR3nt: TGTGCCAGCTCACCATCCCTAGCGGGGGGCCCCCTACCCCCCTACGAGCAGTACTTC
abundance: NA; v_gene: TRBV29-1; d_gene: TRBD2; j_gene: TRBJ2-5; CDR3aa: CSVEDGSSGGGTQYF; CDR3nt: TGCAGCGTTGAAGATGGCTCTAGCGGGGGAGGGACCCAGTACTTC
abundance: NA; v_gene: TRBV4-2; d_gene: NA; j_gene: TRBJ2-7; CDR3aa: CASSQDTGREFDEQYF; CDR3nt: TGTGCCAGCAGCCAAGATACGGGACGGGAGTTCGACGAGCAGTACTTC
abundance: NA; v_gene: TRBV7-3; d_gene: NA; j_gene: TRBJ1-4; CDR3aa: CASGQTSGPEKLFF; CDR3nt: TGTGCCAGCGGACAGACCTCCGGACCCGAAAAACTGTTTTTT
abundance: once; v_gene: TRBV2; d_gene: TRBD1; j_gene: TRBJ1-6; CDR3aa: CASSEGTGGSYNSPLHF; CDR3nt: TGTGCCAGCAGTGAGGGGACAGGGGGCTCCTATAATTCACCCCTCCACTTT
abundance: NA; v_gene: TRBV25-1; d_gene: NA; j_gene: TRBJ1-1; CDR3aa: CASSALERNTEAFF; CDR3nt: TGTGCCAGCAGTGCGCTGGAGAGGAACACTGAAGCTTTCTTT
abundance: NA; v_gene: TRBV28; d_gene: NA; j_gene: TRBJ1-1; CDR3aa: CASSSGDTEAFF; CDR3nt: TGTGCCAGCAGTTCGGGGGACACTGAAGCTTTCTTT
abundance: NA; v_gene: TRBV7-9; d_gene: NA; j_gene: TRBJ2-7; CDR3aa: CASSSGTPAGEQYF; CDR3nt: TGTGCCAGCAGCTCCGGGACTCCGGCGGGGGAGCAGTACTTC
abundance: NA; v_gene: TRBV2; d_gene: NA; j_gene: TRBJ1-5; CDR3aa: CASRALQVNQPQHF; CDR3nt: TGTGCCAGCAGAGCTCTTCAGGTTAATCAGCCCCAGCATTTT
abundance: NA; v_gene: TRBV2; d_gene: TRBD2; j_gene: TRBJ2-6; CDR3aa: CASSGSSGASSGANVLTF; CDR3nt: TGTGCCAGCAGTGGTAGCAGCGGGGCCAGCTCTGGGGCCAACGTCCTGACTTTC
abundance: NA; v_gene: TRBV6-5; d_gene: TRBD1; j_gene: TRBJ1-2; CDR3aa: CASSYSSKGTGHGYTF; CDR3nt: TGTGCCAGCAGTTACTCGAGTAAGGGGACAGGGCATGGCTACACCTTC
abundance: NA; v_gene: TRBV6-2/TRBV6-3; d_gene: TRBD1; j_gene: TRBJ1-4; CDR3aa: CASSYPGGREKLFF; CDR3nt: TGTGCCAGCAGTTACCCAGGGGGCCGTGAAAAACTGTTTTTT
abundance: NA; v_gene: TRBV4-1; d_gene: NA; j_gene: TRBJ1-4; CDR3aa: CASSRSAVQTNEKLFF; CDR3nt: TGCGCCAGCAGCCGATCCGCGGTGCAGACTAATGAAAAACTGTTTTTT
abundance: NA; v_gene: TRBV19; d_gene: TRBD1; j_gene: TRBJ2-7; CDR3aa: CARAPGQGLYEQYF; CDR3nt: TGTGCCAGGGCTCCGGGACAGGGGTTATACGAGCAGTACTTC
abundance: NA; v_gene: TRBV28; d_gene: TRBD1; j_gene: TRBJ1-2; CDR3aa: CASSYRDRIFGGYTF; CDR3nt: TGTGCCAGCAGCTACAGGGACAGGATATTTGGCGGCTACACCTTC
abundance: NA; v_gene: TRBV3-1/TRBV3-2; d_gene: NA; j_gene: TRBJ1-3; CDR3aa: CASSQALTGNLRNTIYF; CDR3nt: TGTGCCAGCAGCCAAGCCCTAACCGGGAACCTCCGAAACACCATATATTTT
abundance: NA; v_gene: TRBV3-1/TRBV3-2; d_gene: TRBD1; j_gene: TRBJ2-1; CDR3aa: CASSQGDRRYNEQFF; CDR3nt: TGTGCCAGCAGCCAAGGGGACAGGCGATACAATGAGCAGTTCTTC
abundance: NA; v_gene: TRBV4-2; d_gene: TRBD2; j_gene: TRBJ2-1; CDR3aa: CASSQATSGEDNYNEQFF; CDR3nt: TGTGCCAGCAGCCAAGCAACCAGCGGGGAAGATAACTACAATGAGCAGTTCTTC
abundance: NA; v_gene: TRBV24-1; d_gene: NA; j_gene: TRBJ1-5; CDR3aa: CATAGEYSNQPQHF; CDR3nt: TGTGCCACCGCAGGGGAGTATAGCAATCAGCCCCAGCATTTT
abundance: NA; v_gene: TRBV5-5; d_gene: NA; j_gene: TRBJ1-1; CDR3aa: CASSGTGMSFF; CDR3nt: TGTGCCAGCAGCGGAACAGGGATGTCTTTCTTT
abundance: NA; v_gene: TRBV10-1; d_gene: TRBD2; j_gene: TRBJ2-4; CDR3aa: CASSEWRERGNIQYF; CDR3nt: TGCGCCAGCAGTGAATGGCGGGAGAGAGGAAACATTCAGTACTTC
abundance: NA; v_gene: TRBV19; d_gene: NA; j_gene: TRBJ1-2; CDR3aa: CASSRSGPLSYGYTF; CDR3nt: TGTGCCAGTAGTAGGTCGGGTCCTCTTTCCTATGGCTACACCTTC
abundance: NA; v_gene: TRBV18; d_gene: NA; j_gene: TRBJ1-1; CDR3aa: CASSLAGRGTEAFF; CDR3nt: TGTGCCAGCTCACTCGCGGGGAGAGGAACTGAAGCTTTCTTT
abundance: NA; v_gene: TRBV7-3; d_gene: NA; j_gene: TRBJ2-1; CDR3aa: CASSLTSRREQFF; CDR3nt: TGTGCCAGCAGCTTAACGTCCCGCAGAGAGCAGTTCTTC
abundance: NA; v_gene: TRBV5-1; d_gene: NA; j_gene: TRBJ1-1; CDR3aa: CASSIGANTEAFF; CDR3nt: TGCGCCAGCTCTATAGGGGCAAACACTGAAGCTTTCTTT